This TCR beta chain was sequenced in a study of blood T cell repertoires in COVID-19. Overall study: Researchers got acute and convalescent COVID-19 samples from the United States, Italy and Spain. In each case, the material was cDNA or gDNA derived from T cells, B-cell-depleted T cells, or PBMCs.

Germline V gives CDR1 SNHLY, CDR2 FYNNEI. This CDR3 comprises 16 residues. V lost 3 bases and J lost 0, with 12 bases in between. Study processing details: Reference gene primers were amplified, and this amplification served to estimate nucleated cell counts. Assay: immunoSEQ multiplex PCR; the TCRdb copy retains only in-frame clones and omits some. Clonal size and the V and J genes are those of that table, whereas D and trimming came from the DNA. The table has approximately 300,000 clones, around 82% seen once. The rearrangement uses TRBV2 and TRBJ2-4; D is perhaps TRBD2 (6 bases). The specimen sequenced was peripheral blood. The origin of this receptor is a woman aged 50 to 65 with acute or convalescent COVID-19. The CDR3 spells CASSDPRTIAKNIQYF. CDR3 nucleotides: TGTGCCAGCAGTGACCCTCGGACTATAGCCAAAAACATTCAGTACTTC.